Listed here are 3 T cell receptor beta chains from one sample, sequenced in a study of beta chain features in type 1 diabetes. Whole-study results and caveats: Type 1 diabetes patients had TCRB CDR3s that were shorter (moderately but significantly so) in all four CD4+ subsets.

Investigators reverse transcribed all isolated RNA, so they sequenced expressed TCRB transcripts. Using immunoSEQ multiplex PCR, the repertoire was profiled, and TCRdb retains in-frame clones only, with some absent. There are more than 300,000 clones in the sample; over 8.5% occur only once, and about 0.6% lies in the top ten. Their target antigens are unknown. The specimen sequenced was central memory CD4+ T cells from blood. All receptors derive from a man aged 30-40 years with type 1 diabetes.

CDR3 sequence (DNA): TGTGCCAGCAGTAGTGGGGGCTATGGCTACACCTTC. The encoded protein is CASSSGGYGYTF. The genes are TRBV28 and TRBJ1-2, with a possible D match to TRBD1 (5 bases). Trimming shortened V by 5 bases and J by 4 bases, and 8 bases separated the two germline ends. Germline-derived CDR1 and CDR2 are MDHEN and SYDVKM. The CDR3 runs 12 residues.

This clone was seen a few times. The chain employs TRBV18 and TRBJ2-1; D gene uncertain. The germline V gene encodes CDR1 KGHSH and CDR2 LQKENI. The CDR3 extends over 15 amino acids. V was pared by 3 bases and J by 4 bases, with 13 bases between. In DNA form, the CDR3 reads TGTGCCAGCTCACCCCCATCGAAGGATTACAATGAGCAGTTCTTC. Translating gives CASSPPSKDYNEQFF.

This clone was observed a handful of times. The CDR3 protein is CSVEDPGPASYNEQFF. The CDR3 DNA follows: TGCAGCGTTGAAGATCCGGGACCAGCGAGTTACAATGAGCAGTTCTTC. V is TRBV29-1 and J is TRBJ2-1; possibly TRBD1 or TRBD2 for D (5 bases each). The CDR3 loop spans 16 amino acids. Germline CDR1 and CDR2: SQVTM and ANQGSEA. V was clipped by 0 bases and J by 4 bases, with 16 bases between them.